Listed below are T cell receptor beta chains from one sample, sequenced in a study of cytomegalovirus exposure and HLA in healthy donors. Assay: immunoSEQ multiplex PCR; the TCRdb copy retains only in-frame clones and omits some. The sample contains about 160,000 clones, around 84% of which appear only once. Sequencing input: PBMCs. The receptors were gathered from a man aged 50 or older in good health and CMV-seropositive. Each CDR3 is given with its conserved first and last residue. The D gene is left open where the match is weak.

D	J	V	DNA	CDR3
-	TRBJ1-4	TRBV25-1	TGTGCCAGCAGTTACGGAGCTAATGAAAAACTGTTTTTT	CASSYGANEKLFF
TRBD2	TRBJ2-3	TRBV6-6	TGTGCCAGCCCTCCGGGGCGGGGGGGAACAGATACGCAGTATTTT	CASPPGRGGTDTQYF
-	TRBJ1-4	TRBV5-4	TGTGCCAGCAGCTTCGGAGGGCAGGGAGGGGAAAAACTGTTTTTT	CASSFGGQGGEKLFF
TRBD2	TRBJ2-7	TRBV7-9	TGTGCCAGCAGTTTGCTAGCGGGGTCTGTGGACGAGCAGTACTTC	CASSLLAGSVDEQYF
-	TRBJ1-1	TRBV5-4	TGTGCCAGCAGCCCGGGGGGAGGCCTGAACACTGAAGCTTTCTTT	CASSPGGGLNTEAFF
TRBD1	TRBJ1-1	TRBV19	TGTGCCAGTAGTGCAGGACAGGGGAGGACTGAAGCTTTCTTT	CASSAGQGRTEAFF
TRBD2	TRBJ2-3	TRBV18	TGTGCCAGCTCACCAAGAAGACTAGCGGGGGGTAGCACAGATACGCAGTATTTT	CASSPRRLAGGSTDTQYF
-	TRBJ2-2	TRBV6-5	TGTGCCAGCAGCCCGGGTTTCACCGGGGAGCTGTTTTTT	CASSPGFTGELFF
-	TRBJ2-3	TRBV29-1	TGCAGCGTTGAAGCTAGCGCCTCCGCCACAGATACGCAGTATTTT	CSVEASASATDTQYF
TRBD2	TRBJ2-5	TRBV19	TGTGCCAGTAGTATAACTAGCGGGGGGGGAGAGACCCAGTACTTC	CASSITSGGGETQYF
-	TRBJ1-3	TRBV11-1	TGTGCCAGCAGCCCCCGGACTCTCAATTCTGGAAACACCATATATTTT	CASSPRTLNSGNTIYF